This T cell receptor beta chain was found in a study of a mutant IDH1 vaccine in newly diagnosed glioma. Study details: Vaccination began 4-6 weeks post radiotherapy alone, or with temozolomide cycles.

Findings of the study overall: Of all patients, around 94% showed vaccine-induced immune responses.

Documented time point: week 35, safety follow-up. Doses of 300 ug of mutant IDH1 20-mer peptide were given with topical imiquimod. TCRdb keeps only in-frame clones here, not all; method: immunoSEQ multiplex PCR. The sample shows some 61,000 clones, about four fifths of them seen only once. As regards this clone: Antigen unknown.

Germline values: CDR1 KGHSH, CDR2 LQKENI. The CDR3 spans 15 residues. V was clipped by 2 bases and J by 3 bases; unmatched bases: 3. The V call is TRBV18, the J call TRBJ2-7, with TRBD2 matching over 11 bases. The clonotype comes from a young man with glioma. This specimen was PBMCs, taken from a glioma patient whose treatment included an IDH1 peptide vaccine. In DNA, the CDR3 is TGTGCCAGCTCACCAGGGACTAGCGGACTCTACGAGCAGTACTTC. This encodes CASSPGTSGLYEQYF.